This T cell receptor beta chain was retrieved from a study of beta chain features in type 1 diabetes. Study results and limitations: Within each of all four CD4+ subsets, Type 1 diabetes patients had TCRB CDR3s that were moderately but significantly shorter. Among type 1 diabetes patients, VDJ junctions had fewer insertions and more deletions.

Germline V lookup: CDR1 SEHNR, CDR2 FQNEAQ (reference sequence). CDR3 size: 12 residues. The V end was cut by 1 base, the J end by 4 bases, with 5 bases between. Isolation of CD4+ naive, central memory, regulatory and stem cell-like memory cells was achieved by sorting via CD45RO/CCR7/CD25/CD127/CD95/CD27. This clone was found a few times. Its antigen is currently unknown. The authors reverse transcribed all of the isolated RNA, so sequencing captured expressed TCRB transcripts. Assay: immunoSEQ multiplex PCR; the TCRdb copy retains only in-frame clones and omits some. The sample gives 150,000 to 200,000 clones, approximately 9.1% of which show up once; roughly 0.72% is in the top ten.

The clonotype comes from a woman younger than 45 with type 1 diabetes. The chain combines TRBV7-9 with TRBJ2-7, with D unresolved. Material: central memory CD4+ T cells from blood. The CDR3 nucleotides are TGTGCCAGCAGCTTAGGAGTTTACGAGCAGTACTTC. It codes for CASSLGVYEQYF.